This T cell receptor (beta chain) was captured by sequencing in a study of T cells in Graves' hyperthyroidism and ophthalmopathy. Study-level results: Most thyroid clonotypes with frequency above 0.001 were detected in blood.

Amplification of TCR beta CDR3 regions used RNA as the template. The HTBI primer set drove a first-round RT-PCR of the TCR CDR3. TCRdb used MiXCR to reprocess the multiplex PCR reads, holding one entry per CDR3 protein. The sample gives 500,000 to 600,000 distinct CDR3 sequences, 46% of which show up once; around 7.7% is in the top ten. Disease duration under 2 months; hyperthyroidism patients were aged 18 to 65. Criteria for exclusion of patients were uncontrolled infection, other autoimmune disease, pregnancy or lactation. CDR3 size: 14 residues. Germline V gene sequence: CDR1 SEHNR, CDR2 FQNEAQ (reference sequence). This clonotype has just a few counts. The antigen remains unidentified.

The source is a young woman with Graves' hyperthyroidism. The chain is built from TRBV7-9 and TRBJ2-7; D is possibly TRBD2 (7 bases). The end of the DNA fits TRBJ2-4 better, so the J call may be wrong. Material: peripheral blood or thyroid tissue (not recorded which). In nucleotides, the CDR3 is TGTGCCAGCAGCGGGGGGGCGGGGCGAAACATTCAGTACTTC. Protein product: CASSGGAGRNIQYF.